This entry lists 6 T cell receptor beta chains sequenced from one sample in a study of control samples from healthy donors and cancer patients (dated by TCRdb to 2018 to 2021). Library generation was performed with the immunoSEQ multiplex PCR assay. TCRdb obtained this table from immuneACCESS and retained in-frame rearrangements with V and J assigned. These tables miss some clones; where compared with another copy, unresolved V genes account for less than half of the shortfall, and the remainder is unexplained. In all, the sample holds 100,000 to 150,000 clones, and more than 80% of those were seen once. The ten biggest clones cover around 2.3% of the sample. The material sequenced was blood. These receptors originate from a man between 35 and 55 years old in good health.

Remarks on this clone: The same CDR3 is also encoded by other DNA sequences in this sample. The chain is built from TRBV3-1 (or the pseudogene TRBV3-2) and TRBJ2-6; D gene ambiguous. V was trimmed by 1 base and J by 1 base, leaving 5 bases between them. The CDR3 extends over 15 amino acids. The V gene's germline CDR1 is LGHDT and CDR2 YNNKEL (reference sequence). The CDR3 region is CASSQGGSGANVLTF. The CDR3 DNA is TGTGCCAGCAGCCAAGGCGGTTCTGGGGCCAACGTCCTGACTTTC.

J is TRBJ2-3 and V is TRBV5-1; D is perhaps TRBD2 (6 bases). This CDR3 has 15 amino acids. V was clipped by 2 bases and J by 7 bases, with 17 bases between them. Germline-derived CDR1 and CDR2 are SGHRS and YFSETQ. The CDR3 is CASSLGILAGNTQYF. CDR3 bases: TGCGCCAGCAGCTTAGGCATTCTCGCGGGGAATACGCAGTATTTT.

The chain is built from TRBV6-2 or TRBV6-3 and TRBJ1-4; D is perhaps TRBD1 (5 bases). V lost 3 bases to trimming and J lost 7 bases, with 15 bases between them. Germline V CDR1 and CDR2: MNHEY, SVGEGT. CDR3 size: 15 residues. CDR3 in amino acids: CASSYGSGASEKLFF. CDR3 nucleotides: TGTGCCAGCAGTTATGGGAGTGGGGCAAGTGAAAAACTGTTTTTT.

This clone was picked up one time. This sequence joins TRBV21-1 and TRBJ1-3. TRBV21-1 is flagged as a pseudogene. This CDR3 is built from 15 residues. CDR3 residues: CASSKGPDSGNTIYF. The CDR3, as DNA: TGTGCCAGCAGCAAAGGCCCGGACTCTGGAAACACCATATATTTT.

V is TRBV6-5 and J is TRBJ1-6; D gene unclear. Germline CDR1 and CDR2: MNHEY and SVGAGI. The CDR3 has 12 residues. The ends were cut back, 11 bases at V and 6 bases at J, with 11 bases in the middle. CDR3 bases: TGTGCCGTATTGGATGGTAATTCACCCCTCCACTTT. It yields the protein CAVLDGNSPLHF.

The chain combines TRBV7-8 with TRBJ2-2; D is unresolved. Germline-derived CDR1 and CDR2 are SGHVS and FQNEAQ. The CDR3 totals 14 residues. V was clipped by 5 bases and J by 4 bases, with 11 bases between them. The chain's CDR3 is CASSPRETTGELFF. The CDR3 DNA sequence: TGTGCCAGCAGCCCCAGAGAGACCACCGGGGAGCTGTTTTTT.